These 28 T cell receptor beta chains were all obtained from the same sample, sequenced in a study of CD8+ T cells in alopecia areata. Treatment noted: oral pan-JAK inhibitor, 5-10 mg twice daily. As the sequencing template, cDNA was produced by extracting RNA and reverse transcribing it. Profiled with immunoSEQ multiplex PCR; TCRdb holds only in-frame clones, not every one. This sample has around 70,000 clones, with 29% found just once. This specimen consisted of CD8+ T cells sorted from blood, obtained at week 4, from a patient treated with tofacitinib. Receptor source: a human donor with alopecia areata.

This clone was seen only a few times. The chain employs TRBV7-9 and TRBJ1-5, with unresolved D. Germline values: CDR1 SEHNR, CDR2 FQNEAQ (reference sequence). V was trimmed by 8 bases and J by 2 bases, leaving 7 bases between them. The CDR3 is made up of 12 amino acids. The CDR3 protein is CASGRGNQPQHF. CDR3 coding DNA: TGTGCCAGCGGGCGGGGCAATCAGCCCCAGCATTTT.

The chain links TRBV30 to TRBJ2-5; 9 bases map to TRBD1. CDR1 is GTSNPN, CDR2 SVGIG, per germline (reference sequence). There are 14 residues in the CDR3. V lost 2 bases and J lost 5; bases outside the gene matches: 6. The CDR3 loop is CAWSTTGGLETQYF. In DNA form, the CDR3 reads TGTGCCTGGAGTACGACAGGGGGTCTGGAGACCCAGTACTTC.

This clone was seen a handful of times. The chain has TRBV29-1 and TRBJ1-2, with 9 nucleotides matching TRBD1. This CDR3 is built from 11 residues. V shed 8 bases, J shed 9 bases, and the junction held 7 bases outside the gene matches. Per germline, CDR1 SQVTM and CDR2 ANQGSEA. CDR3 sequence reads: CSMGQGGSYTF. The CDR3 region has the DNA TGCAGCATGGGACAGGGCGGGAGCTACACCTTC.

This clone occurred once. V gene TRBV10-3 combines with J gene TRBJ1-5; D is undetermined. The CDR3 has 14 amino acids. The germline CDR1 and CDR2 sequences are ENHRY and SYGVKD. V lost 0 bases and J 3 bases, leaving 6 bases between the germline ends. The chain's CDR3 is CAISESSPNQPQHF. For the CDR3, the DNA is TGTGCCATCAGTGAGTCTTCTCCCAATCAGCCCCAGCATTTT.

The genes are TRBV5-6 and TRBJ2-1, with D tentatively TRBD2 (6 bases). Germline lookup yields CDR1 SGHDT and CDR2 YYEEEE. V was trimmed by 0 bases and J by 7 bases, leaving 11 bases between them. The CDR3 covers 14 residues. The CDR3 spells CASSLGTMMNEQFF. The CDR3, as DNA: TGTGCCAGCAGCTTGGGGACTATGATGAATGAGCAGTTCTTC.

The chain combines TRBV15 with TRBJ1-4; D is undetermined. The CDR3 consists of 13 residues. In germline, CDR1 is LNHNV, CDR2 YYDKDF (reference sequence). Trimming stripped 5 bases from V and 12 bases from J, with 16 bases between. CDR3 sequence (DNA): TGTGCCACCAGCCCTCGACTAGAGAGGGAACTGTTTTTT. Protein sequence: CATSPRLERELFF. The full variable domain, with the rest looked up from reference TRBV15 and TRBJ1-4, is DAMVIQNPRYQVTQFGKPVTLSCSQTLNHNVMYWYQQKSSQAPKLLFHYYDKDFNNEADTPDNFQSRRPNTSFCFLDIRSPGLGDTAMYLCATSPRLERELFFGSGTQLSVL.

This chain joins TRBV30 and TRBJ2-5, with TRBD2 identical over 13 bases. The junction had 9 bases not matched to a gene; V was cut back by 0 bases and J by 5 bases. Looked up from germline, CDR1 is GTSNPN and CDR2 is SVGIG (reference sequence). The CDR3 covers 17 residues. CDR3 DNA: TGTGCCTGGAGTGTCGGACTAGCGGGAGAGGGGGGCGAGACCCAGTACTTC. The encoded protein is CAWSVGLAGEGGETQYF.

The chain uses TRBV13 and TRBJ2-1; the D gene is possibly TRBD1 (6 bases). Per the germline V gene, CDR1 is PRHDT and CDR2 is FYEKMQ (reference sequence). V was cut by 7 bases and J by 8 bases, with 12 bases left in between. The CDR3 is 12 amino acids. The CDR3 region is CASTLTGDEQFF. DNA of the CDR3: TGTGCCAGCACCCTGACAGGAGATGAGCAGTTCTTC.

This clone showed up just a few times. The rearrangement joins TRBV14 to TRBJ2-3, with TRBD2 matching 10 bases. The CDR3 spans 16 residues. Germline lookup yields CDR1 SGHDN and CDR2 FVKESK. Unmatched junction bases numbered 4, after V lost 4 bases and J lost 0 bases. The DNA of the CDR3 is TGTGCCAGCAGCCTCCTAGCGGGAGCGAGCACAGATACGCAGTATTTT. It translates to CASSLLAGASTDTQYF. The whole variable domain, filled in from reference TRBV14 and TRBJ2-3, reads EAGVTQFPSHSVIEKGQTVTLRCDPISGHDNLYWYRRVMGKEIKFLLHFVKESKQDESGMPNNRFLAERTGGTYSTLKVQPAELEDSGVYFCASSLLAGASTDTQYFGPGTRLTVL.

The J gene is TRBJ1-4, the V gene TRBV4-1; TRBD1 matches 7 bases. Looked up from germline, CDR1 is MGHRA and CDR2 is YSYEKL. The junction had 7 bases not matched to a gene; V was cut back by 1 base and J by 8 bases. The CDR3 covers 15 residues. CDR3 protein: CASSQVGGRREKLFF. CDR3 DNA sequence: TGCGCCAGCAGCCAAGTAGGGGGCCGGCGCGAAAAACTGTTTTTT.

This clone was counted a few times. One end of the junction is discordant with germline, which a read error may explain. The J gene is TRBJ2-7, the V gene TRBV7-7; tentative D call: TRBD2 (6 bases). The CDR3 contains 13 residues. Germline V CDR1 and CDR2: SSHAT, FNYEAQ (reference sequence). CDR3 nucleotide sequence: TGTGCTAGCAGCTTAGCGCACGGGGGCGAGCAGTACTTC. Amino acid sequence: CASSLAHGGEQYF.

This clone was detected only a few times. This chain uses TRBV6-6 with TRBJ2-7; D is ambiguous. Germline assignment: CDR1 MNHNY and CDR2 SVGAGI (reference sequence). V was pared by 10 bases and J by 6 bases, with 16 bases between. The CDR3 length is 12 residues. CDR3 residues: CATGRYEREQYF. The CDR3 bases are TGTGCCACTGGACGTTACGAGCGCGAGCAGTACTTC.

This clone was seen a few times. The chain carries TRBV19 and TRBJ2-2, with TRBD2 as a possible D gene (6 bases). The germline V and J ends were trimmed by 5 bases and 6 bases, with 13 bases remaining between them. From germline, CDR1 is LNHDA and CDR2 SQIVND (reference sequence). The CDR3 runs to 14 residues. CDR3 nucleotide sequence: TGTGCCAGTAGTCCTCAGTGGGGGGCCGGGGAGCTGTTTTTT. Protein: CASSPQWGAGELFF. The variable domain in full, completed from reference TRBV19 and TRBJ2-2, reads DGGITQSPKYLFRKEGQNVTLSCEQNLNHDAMYWYRQDPGQGLRLIYYSQIVNDFQKGDIAEGYSVSREKKESFPLTVTSAQKNPTAFYLCASSPQWGAGELFFGEGSRLTVL.

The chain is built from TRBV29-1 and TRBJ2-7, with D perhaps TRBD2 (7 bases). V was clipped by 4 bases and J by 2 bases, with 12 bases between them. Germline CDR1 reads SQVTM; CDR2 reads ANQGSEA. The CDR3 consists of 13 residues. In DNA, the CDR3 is TGCAGCGTTGGGGGGGGACAAACCTACGAGCAGTACTTC. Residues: CSVGGGQTYEQYF.

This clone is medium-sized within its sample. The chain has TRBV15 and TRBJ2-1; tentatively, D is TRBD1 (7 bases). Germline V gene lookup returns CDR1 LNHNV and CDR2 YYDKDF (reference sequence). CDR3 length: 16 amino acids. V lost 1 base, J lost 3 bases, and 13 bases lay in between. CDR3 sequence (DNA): TGTGCCACCAGCAGAGGGGGGGACAGCTTCTACAATGAGCAGTTCTTC. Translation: CATSRGGDSFYNEQFF.

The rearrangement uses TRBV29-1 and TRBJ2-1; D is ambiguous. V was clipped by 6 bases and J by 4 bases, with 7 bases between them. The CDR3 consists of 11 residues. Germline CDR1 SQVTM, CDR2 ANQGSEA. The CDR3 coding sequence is TGCAGCGTGGGTAAATACAATGAGCAGTTCTTC. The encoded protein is CSVGKYNEQFF.

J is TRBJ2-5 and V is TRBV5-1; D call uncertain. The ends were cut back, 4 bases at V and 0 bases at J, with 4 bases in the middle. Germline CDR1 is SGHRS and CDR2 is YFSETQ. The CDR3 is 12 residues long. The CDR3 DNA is TGCGCCAGCAGCGCCGACCAAGAGACCCAGTACTTC. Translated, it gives CASSADQETQYF.

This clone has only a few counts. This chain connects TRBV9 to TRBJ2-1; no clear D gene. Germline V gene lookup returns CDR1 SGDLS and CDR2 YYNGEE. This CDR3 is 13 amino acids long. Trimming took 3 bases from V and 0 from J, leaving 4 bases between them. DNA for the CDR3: TGTGCCAGCAGCGGTAGCTCCTACAATGAGCAGTTCTTC. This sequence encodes CASSGSSYNEQFF.

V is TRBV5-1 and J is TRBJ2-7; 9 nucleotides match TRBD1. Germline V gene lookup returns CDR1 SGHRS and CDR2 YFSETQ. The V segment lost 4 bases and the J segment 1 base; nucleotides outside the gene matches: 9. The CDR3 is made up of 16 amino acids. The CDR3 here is CASSQGRDRASYEQYF. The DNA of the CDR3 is TGCGCCAGCAGCCAAGGGAGGGACAGGGCATCCTACGAGCAGTACTTC.

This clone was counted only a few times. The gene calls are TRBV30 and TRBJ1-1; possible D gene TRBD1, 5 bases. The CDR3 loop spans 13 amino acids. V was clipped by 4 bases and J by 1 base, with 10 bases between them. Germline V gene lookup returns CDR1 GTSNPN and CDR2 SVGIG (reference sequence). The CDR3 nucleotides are TGTGCCTGGAATGATGGGGGGAACACTGAAGCTTTCTTT. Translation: CAWNDGGNTEAFF. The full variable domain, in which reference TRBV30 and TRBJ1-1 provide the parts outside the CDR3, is SQTIHQWPATLVQPVGSPLSLECTVEGTSNPNLYWYRQAAGRGLQLLFYSVGIGQISSEVPQNLSASRPQDRQFILSSKKLLLSDSGFYLCAWNDGGNTEAFFGQGTRLTVV.

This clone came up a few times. The CDR3 is CSARTGPTEAFF. The CDR3 DNA follows: TGCAGCGCCCGGACAGGGCCCACTGAAGCTTTCTTT. The chain combines TRBV29-1 with TRBJ1-1; TRBD1 aligns across 8 bases. This CDR3 has 12 amino acids. Trimming removed 7 bases from V and 4 bases from J; junction bases left unmatched: 5. Germline V gives CDR1 SQVTM, CDR2 ANQGSEA. The whole variable domain, remainder taken from reference TRBV29-1 and TRBJ1-1, is SAVISQKPSRDICQRGTSLTIQCQVDSQVTMMFWYRQQPGQSLTLIATANQGSEATYESGFVIDKFPISRPNLTFSTLTVSNMSPEDSSIYLCSARTGPTEAFFGQGTRLTVV.

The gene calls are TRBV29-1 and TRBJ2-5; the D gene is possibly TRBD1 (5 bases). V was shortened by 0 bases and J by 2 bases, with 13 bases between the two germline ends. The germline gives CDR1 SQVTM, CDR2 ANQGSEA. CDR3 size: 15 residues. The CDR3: CSVEDTEQVQETQYF. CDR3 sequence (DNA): TGCAGCGTTGAAGACACAGAACAGGTACAAGAGACCCAGTACTTC.

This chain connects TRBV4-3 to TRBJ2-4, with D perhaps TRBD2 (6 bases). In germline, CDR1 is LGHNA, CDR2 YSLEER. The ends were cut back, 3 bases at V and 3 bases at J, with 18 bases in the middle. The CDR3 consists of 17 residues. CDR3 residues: CASSHHWKGGVKNIQYF. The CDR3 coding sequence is TGCGCCAGCAGCCACCACTGGAAAGGCGGGGTCAAAAACATTCAGTACTTC.

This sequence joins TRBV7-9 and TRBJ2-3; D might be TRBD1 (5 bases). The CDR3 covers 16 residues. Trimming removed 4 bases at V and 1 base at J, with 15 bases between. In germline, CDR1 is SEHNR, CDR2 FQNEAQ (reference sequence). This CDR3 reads CASSSQPLTGTDTQYF. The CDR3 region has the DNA TGTGCCAGCAGCTCCCAACCTCTGACAGGCACAGATACGCAGTATTTT.

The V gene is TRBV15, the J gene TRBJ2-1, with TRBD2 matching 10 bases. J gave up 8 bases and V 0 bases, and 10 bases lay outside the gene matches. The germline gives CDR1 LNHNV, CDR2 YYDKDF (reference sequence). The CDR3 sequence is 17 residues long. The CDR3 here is CATSREPRTSGEYEQFF. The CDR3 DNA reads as TGTGCCACCAGCAGAGAACCACGGACTAGCGGAGAATATGAGCAGTTCTTC.

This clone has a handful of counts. CDR3 nucleotide sequence: TGTGCCAGCAGCCCCGGGACAGGGGGCATAGATGAGCAGTTCTTC. Its translation is CASSPGTGGIDEQFF. This sequence joins TRBV9 and TRBJ2-1, with 12 positions matching TRBD1. CDR1 and CDR2 (germline): SGDLS, YYNGEE. CDR3 length: 15 amino acids. Losses at the gene ends were 4 bases for V and 8 bases for J; bases not matched to a gene: 7.

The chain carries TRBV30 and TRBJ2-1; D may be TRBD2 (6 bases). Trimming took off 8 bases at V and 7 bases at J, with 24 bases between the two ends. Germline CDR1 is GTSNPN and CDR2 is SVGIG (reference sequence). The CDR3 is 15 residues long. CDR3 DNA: TGTGCCCGTCGGCGACTTAGCGGAAAGCAGAATGAGCAGTTCTTC. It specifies CARRRLSGKQNEQFF.

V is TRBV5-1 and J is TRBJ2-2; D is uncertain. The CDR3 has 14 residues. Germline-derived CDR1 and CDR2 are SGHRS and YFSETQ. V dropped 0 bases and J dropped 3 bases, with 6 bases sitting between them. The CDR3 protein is CASSLVVYTGELFF. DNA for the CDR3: TGCGCCAGCAGCTTGGTGGTCTACACCGGGGAGCTGTTTTTT.